This T cell receptor (beta chain) is drawn from a study of T cells in Graves' hyperthyroidism and ophthalmopathy (dated by TCRdb to between 2018 and 2021). Background for the entire study: Peripheral blood was sampled at the time of initial diagnosis, prior to any treatment. A discovery cohort of approximately 97 patients, 43 with Graves' ophthalmopathy and over 55 with stable Graves' hyperthyroidism, was used to find distinguishing TCR V-J signatures. An independent validation cohort of under 20 hyperthyroidism patients and roughly 16 patients who later progressed to ophthalmopathy tested prospective prediction of ophthalmopathy. The 100 discovery patients were randomly split 7:3 into training and test sets. Thyroid tissue and blood T-cell repertoires from six or seven Graves' hyperthyroidism patients were also compared in the study. After blood sampling, hyperthyroidism patients were treated with methimazole at a starting dose of 30 mg daily, and ophthalmopathy patients were treated with high-dose intravenous methylprednisolone. According to the paper, TCR Vbeta CDR3 sequencing was carried out on more than 120 peripheral blood samples, which came from about 45 ophthalmopathy, around 74 hyperthyroidism and approximately 17 progressor patients. Results and caveats for the whole study, not just this receptor: A 13 V-J signature model separated ophthalmopathy from stable hyperthyroidism, with around 88% sensitivity and around 84% specificity in cross-validation and 80%/75% in testing. Most expanded thyroid clonotypes (frequency above 0.001) were also detected in blood, suggesting blood repertoires may reflect thyroid immune responses. No statistical method was used to fix the sample size in advance, and group allocation was not hidden from the investigators. During validation, the model predicted progression to ophthalmopathy a median of around six months ahead of onset, with roughly 65% sensitivity and 72% to 80% specificity.

Details on this clonotype: Its antigen target is currently unknown. No per-base quality is available; no much larger clone lies one base away.

Graves' hyperthyroidism was defined as stable when no progression to ophthalmopathy occurred over 18 months of follow-up. The hyperthyroidism patients were between 18 and 65 years old and newly diagnosed, with a disease duration of less than 2 months. The study excluded patients with uncontrolled infections, other autoimmune diseases, pregnancy or lactation. Diagnoses were established on the basis of clinical symptoms, serum thyroxine and TRAb, thyroid ultrasound, and orbital computed tomography. PBMCs were isolated from 7.5 to 10 ml of fresh peripheral blood by Ficoll-Paque density gradient centrifugation. Trizol reagent was used to extract total RNA, and RNA quality was then checked on an Agilent 2100 Bioanalyzer. The TCR beta CDR3 regions were amplified from the RNA transcripts. The first round of RT-PCR for the TCR CDR3 was performed with the HTBI primer set and the Qiagen OneStep RT-PCR kit. Libraries were constructed in a second round of multiplex PCR, after which size selection and purification were performed. Sequencing of the libraries was done on an Illumina HiSeq2000 using paired-end 100 bp reads. Under the source paper's analysis protocol: SOAPnuke was used to process the raw data, with reads discarded if the reads contained adapters or uncalled bases, had a mean Phred below 15, or lacked an exact constant-primer or identifier match. COPE v1.2.5 was used to merge the high-quality paired reads, and each unique nucleotide sequence was defined as a clonotype. MiTCR v1.1 was used to align the clonotypes against IMGT TRBV, TRBD and TRBJ reference segments. Analysis was restricted to V-J combinations with a frequency above 0.0001, which covered 99.2% of repertoires. The TCS score was defined as the ratio of F50 (clonal expansion) to E x V (chaos), calculated using BLOSUM62-based TCRdist between CDR3 peptides within each V-J. Welch's t-statistics and random forest reduced 514 V-J features to 13, which were used in a naive Bayes classifier (R e1071). Thyroid-blood repertoire similarity was quantified with the Morisita-Horn index. Through fastp at Q25 and MiXCR, TCRdb rebuilt clones from the public reads, retaining in-frame beta chains. One record per CDR3 amino acid sequence lists the most common genes and DNA. The V and J calls and clone size come from TCRdb's table, not from the authors' own analysis. The sample table holds 750,000 to 950,000 distinct CDR3 sequences, of which 38% were seen once. The leading ten clones occupy more than 7% of the sample.

The V end gives up 7 bases and the J end 5 bases, leaving 9 bases in the junction not matched to a gene. From a lookup of the germline V gene (reference sequence), CDR1 and CDR2 are DFQATT and SNEGSKA. The CDR3 has 13 amino acids, counting the end cysteine and phenylalanine. Only the CDR3 portion is preserved as DNA: 39 bases, with reading frame beginning at the first base. The material sequenced was blood. The clonotype originates from a young man with Graves' hyperthyroidism. The rearranged segments are TRBV20-1 and TRBJ2-7, and TRBD1 matches 9 of the central bases. The CDR3 sequence is CSDVDRGSNEQYF. In nucleotide form, the sequence is TGCAGTGATGTAGACAGGGGGTCCAACGAGCAGTACTTC.